Listed here are 10 T cell receptor beta chains from one sample, sequenced in a study of shared clonotypes between healthy human individuals. Repertoires were generated with immunoSEQ multiplex PCR, while TCRdb's copy carries only in-frame clones and drops some. The table shows 1.4 million or so clones, with around 98.5% occurring only once. Sequencing was performed on naive CD4+ T cells sorted from blood. This sample's subset: CD45RA+ positively selected. Receptor source: a man aged 25-40 years in good health.

V gene TRBV4-1 combines with J gene TRBJ1-5, with D possibly TRBD1 on 5 matching bases. V was shortened by 4 bases and J by 3 bases, with 19 bases between the two germline ends. Per germline, CDR1 MGHRA and CDR2 YSYEKL. This CDR3 region has 17 residues. The CDR3 coding sequence is TGCGCCAGCAGCCTAATGCCGGGACCCACCGTCAATCAGCCCCAGCATTTT. Translating gives CASSLMPGPTVNQPQHF.

V usage is TRBV28 and J usage is TRBJ1-2; D remains ambiguous. Germline CDR1 reads MDHEN; CDR2 reads SYDVKM. The V end lost 6 bases, the J end lost 10 bases, and 12 bases lay between the germline ends. There are 11 residues in the CDR3. CDR3 nucleotide sequence: TGTGCCAGCAGGTCTCCTCTCGACTACACCTTC. Amino acids: CASRSPLDYTF.

The table lists this clone with a count of one. The chain couples TRBV11-3 to TRBJ2-7; 7 positions match TRBD2. With V trimmed by 5 bases and J by 4 bases, 5 bases remained unmatched. This CDR3 has 13 amino acids. The germline V gene has CDR1 SGHNT and CDR2 YENEEA. Here the CDR3 reads CASSPGGRYEQYF. In DNA, the CDR3 is TGTGCCAGCAGCCCGGGAGGACGATACGAGCAGTACTTC.

V and J are TRBV2 and TRBJ2-1; D remains ambiguous. The CDR3 consists of 13 residues. Germline CDR1 is SNHLY and CDR2 is FYNNEI. V lost 4 bases to trimming and J lost 4 bases, with 8 bases between them. The chain's CDR3 is CASSAAGYNEQFF. The CDR3 nucleotides read TGTGCCAGCAGTGCGGCAGGATACAATGAGCAGTTCTTC.

The CDR3 here is CASSIALYSNQPQHF. The CDR3 DNA follows: TGTGCCAGTAGTATAGCACTCTATAGCAATCAGCCCCAGCATTTT. This chain links TRBV19 with TRBJ1-5; no clear D gene. The CDR3 totals 15 residues. V lost 1 base, J lost 0 bases, and 7 bases lay in between. Germline CDR1 LNHDA, CDR2 SQIVND (reference sequence).

The chain has TRBV19 and TRBJ2-5; 8 bases align to TRBD1. The CDR3 extends over 12 amino acids. Germline assignment: CDR1 LNHDA and CDR2 SQIVND (reference sequence). V shed 9 bases and J 5 bases; nucleotides not matched to a gene: 5. The CDR3 here is CASQGASETQYF. Here the CDR3 DNA reads TGTGCCAGCCAGGGGGCATCGGAGACCCAGTACTTC.

The rearrangement joins TRBV19 to TRBJ1-5, with D tentatively TRBD1 (5 bases). Trimming cost V 1 base and J 8 bases, with 9 bases left between them. Germline CDR1 is LNHDA and CDR2 is SQIVND (reference sequence). The length of the CDR3 is 13 residues. For the CDR3, the DNA is TGTGCCAGTAGTATAGGGTCAGGGAAGCCCCAGCATTTT. This codes for CASSIGSGKPQHF. Supplemented by reference TRBV19 and TRBJ1-5, the full variable domain reads DGGITQSPKYLFRKEGQNVTLSCEQNLNHDAMYWYRQDPGQGLRLIYYSQIVNDFQKGDIAEGYSVSREKKESFPLTVTSAQKNPTAFYLCASSIGSGKPQHFGDGTRLSIL.

The genes are TRBV4-1 and TRBJ2-1, with D perhaps matching TRBD1 (6 bases). The V and J ends lost 4 bases and 0 bases respectively, with 13 bases between them. Per the germline V gene, CDR1 is MGHRA and CDR2 is YSYEKL. The CDR3 is made up of 16 amino acids. The CDR3 nucleotides read TGCGCCAGCAGCCCCCAGGGGCGGAGCTCCTACAATGAGCAGTTCTTC. Protein product: CASSPQGRSSYNEQFF.

The chain couples TRBV29-1 to TRBJ2-7; TRBD2 aligns across 7 bases. Germline V CDR1 and CDR2: SQVTM, ANQGSEA. Losses at the gene ends were 6 bases for V and 6 bases for J; bases not matched to a gene: 8. This CDR3 comprises 12 residues. The CDR3, as DNA: TGCAGCGTCCTAAGGGGAGGGATCGAGCAGTACTTC. As protein: CSVLRGGIEQYF.

This clone appeared a single time. The gene calls are TRBV19 and TRBJ2-1; the D gene could be TRBD1 or TRBD2 (5 bases each). The CDR3 is 12 amino acids. Germline V lookup: CDR1 LNHDA, CDR2 SQIVND (reference sequence). Trimming took off 6 bases at V and 12 bases at J, with 15 bases between the two ends. DNA for the CDR3: TGTGCCAGTAGCCCGGGACCTCGCGGGCAGTTCTTC. Amino acid sequence: CASSPGPRGQFF.